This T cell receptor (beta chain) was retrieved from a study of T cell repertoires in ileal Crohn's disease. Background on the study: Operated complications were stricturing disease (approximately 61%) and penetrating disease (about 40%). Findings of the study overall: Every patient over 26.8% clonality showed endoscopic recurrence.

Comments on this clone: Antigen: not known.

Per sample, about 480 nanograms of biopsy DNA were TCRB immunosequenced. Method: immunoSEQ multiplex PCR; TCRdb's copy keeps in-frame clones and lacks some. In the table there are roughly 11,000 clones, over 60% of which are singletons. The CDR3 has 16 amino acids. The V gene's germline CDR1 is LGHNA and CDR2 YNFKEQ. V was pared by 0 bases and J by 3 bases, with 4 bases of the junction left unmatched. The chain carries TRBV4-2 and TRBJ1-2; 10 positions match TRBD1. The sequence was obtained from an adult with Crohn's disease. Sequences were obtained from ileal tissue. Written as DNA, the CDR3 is TGTGCCAGCAGCCAAGAAACCGACAGGGGGCACTATGGCTACACCTTC. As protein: CASSQETDRGHYGYTF.